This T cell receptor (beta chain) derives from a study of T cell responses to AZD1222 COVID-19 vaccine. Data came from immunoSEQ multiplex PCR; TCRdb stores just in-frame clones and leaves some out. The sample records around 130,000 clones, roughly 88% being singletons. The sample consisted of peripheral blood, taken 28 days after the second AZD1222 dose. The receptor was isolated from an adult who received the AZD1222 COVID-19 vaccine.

The DNA of the CDR3 is TGTGCCAGCAGCTTGGATCCTTTTGGGACAGGGGTCACCGGGGAGCTGTTTTTT. Translating gives CASSLDPFGTGVTGELFF. The V call is TRBV5-8, the J call TRBJ2-2; 10 bases map to TRBD1. The CDR3 has 18 residues. The V and J ends lost 0 bases and 4 bases, in that order; junction bases with no gene match: 9. Germline CDR1 reads SGHTS; CDR2 reads YDEGEE.